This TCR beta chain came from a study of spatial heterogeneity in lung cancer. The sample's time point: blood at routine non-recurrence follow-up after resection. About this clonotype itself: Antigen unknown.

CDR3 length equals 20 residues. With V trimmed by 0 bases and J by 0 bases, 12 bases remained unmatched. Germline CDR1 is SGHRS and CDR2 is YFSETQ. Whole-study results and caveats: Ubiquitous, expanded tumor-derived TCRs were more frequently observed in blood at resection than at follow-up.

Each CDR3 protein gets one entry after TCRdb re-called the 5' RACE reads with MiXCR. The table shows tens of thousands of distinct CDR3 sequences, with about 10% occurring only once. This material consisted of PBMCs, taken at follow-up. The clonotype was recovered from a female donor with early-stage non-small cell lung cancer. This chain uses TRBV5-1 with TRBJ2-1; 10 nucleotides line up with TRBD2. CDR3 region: CASSLGLAGVLPSSYNEQFF. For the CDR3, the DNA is TGCGCCAGCAGCTTGGGTCTAGCGGGGGTTCTACCAAGCTCCTACAATGAGCAGTTCTTC.